A single sample gave rise to the 18 T cell receptor beta chains below, sequenced in a study of T cells in Graves' hyperthyroidism and ophthalmopathy. Amplified regions were TCR beta CDR3 sequences from RNA transcripts. A set of HTBI primers served as the primers for a first-round RT-PCR of the TCR CDR3. TCRdb passed the multiplex PCR reads through MiXCR, listing each CDR3 protein once. This table holds about 480,000 distinct CDR3 sequences, 13% to 15% found once. The sample was blood. These TCRs come from a woman between 18 and 29 years old with Graves' hyperthyroidism.

This clonotype was detected many times. The J gene is TRBJ1-1, the V gene TRBV6-1, with D possibly being TRBD1 (5 bases). Germline V lookup: CDR1 MNHNS, CDR2 SASEGT. V gave up 8 bases and J gave up 1 base, with 8 bases separating them. This CDR3 comprises 12 residues. For the CDR3, the DNA is TGTGCCAGCGGACACCCGAACACTGAAGCTTTCTTT. This codes for CASGHPNTEAFF.

This clonotype was detected many times. The rearrangement joins TRBV2 to TRBJ2-7, with D tentatively TRBD1 or TRBD2 (5 bases each). Trimming cost V 8 bases and J 6 bases, with 14 bases left between them. The CDR3 runs 12 residues. From germline, CDR1 is SNHLY and CDR2 FYNNEI. CDR3 protein: CASGGPGAEQYV. Here the CDR3 DNA reads TGTGCCAGCGGAGGACCCGGGGCCGAGCAGTACGTC.

This clonotype appeared many times. The chain employs TRBV2 and TRBJ1-4; 7 bases agree with TRBD1. V was pared by 0 bases and J by 7 bases, with 8 bases of the junction left unmatched. Germline CDR1 and CDR2: SNHLY and FYNNEI. The CDR3 sequence is 16 residues long. This chain's CDR3 is CASSEARSGGTEKLFF. In DNA form, the CDR3 reads TGTGCCAGCAGTGAAGCGCGGTCAGGGGGAACTGAAAAACTGTTTTTT.

In this sample, this clonotype turned up many times. The CDR3 here is CAWSIKRGKAFF. The CDR3 DNA is TGTGCCTGGAGTATAAAACGTGGGAAAGCTTTCTTT. This rearrangement joins TRBV30 to TRBJ1-1; no clear D gene. V was pared by 2 bases and J by 9 bases, with 13 bases between. The CDR3 has 12 residues. CDR1 and CDR2 (germline): GTSNPN, SVGIG (reference sequence).

This clonotype was seen ten or more times. This sequence joins TRBV20-1 and TRBJ2-5; the match to TRBD2 covers 11 bases. With 6 bases clipped from V and 5 bases from J, the junction kept 8 bases outside the gene matches. The CDR3 runs to 14 residues. CDR1 is DFQATT, CDR2 SNEGSKA, per germline (reference sequence). CDR3 bases: TGCAGTGCAACTGGGACTAGCGGCGGTGAGACCCAGTACTTC. Translating gives CSATGTSGGETQYF.

This clonotype occurred many times. This rearrangement joins TRBV11-3 to TRBJ2-1; D call uncertain. This CDR3 region has 14 residues. Looked up from germline, CDR1 is SGHNT and CDR2 is YENEEA. Trimming pared 1 base from V and 9 bases from J, leaving 13 bases between. CDR3 region: CASSLVALSSEQFF. The CDR3 DNA sequence: TGTGCCAGCAGCTTAGTGGCACTATCAAGTGAGCAGTTCTTC. The variable domain in full, with the rest retrieved from reference TRBV11-3 and TRBJ2-1, is EAGVVQSPRYKIIEKKQPVAFWCNPISGHNTLYWYLQNLGQGPELLIRYENEEAVDDSQLPKDRFSAERLKGVDSTLKIQPAELGDSAVYLCASSLVALSSEQFFGPGTRLTVL.

This clonotype was recorded many times. The V and J genes are TRBV28 and TRBJ1-5; D not certain. This CDR3 region has 13 residues. Germline V CDR1 and CDR2: MDHEN, SYDVKM. The germline V and J ends were trimmed by 3 bases and 4 bases, with 7 bases remaining between them. As DNA, the CDR3 is TGTGCCAGCAGTTTTCCACCTAATCAGCCCCAGCATTTT. Translation gives CASSFPPNQPQHF.

The chain combines TRBV15 with TRBJ1-2, with a tentative D call TRBD1 (5 bases). This CDR3 region has 15 residues. V was cut by 2 bases and J by 8 bases, with 18 bases left in between. Germline V gene lookup returns CDR1 LNHNV and CDR2 YYDKDF (reference sequence). The CDR3 nucleotides read TGTGCCACCAGCAGAAGGTCGCCAGACTGGGACGGCTACACCTTC. Encoded protein: CATSRRSPDWDGYTF. Full variable domain (remainder filled in from reference TRBV15 and TRBJ1-2): DAMVIQNPRYQVTQFGKPVTLSCSQTLNHNVMYWYQQKSSQAPKLLFHYYDKDFNNEADTPDNFQSRRPNTSFCFLDIRSPGLGDTAMYLCATSRRSPDWDGYTFGSGTRLTVV.

This clonotype was seen many times. This chain connects TRBV12-3 or TRBV12-4 to TRBJ2-5; 11 bases are shared with TRBD1. V shed 5 bases, J shed 5 bases, and the junction held 7 bases outside the gene matches. CDR3 length: 15 amino acids. The CDR3 here is CASSRRTGGSETQYF. CDR3 nucleotides: TGTGCCAGCAGTCGTAGGACAGGGGGCTCTGAGACCCAGTACTTC.

A note on this clonotype: Just one base apart from a much larger clone, this may be a read error. The rearrangement joins TRBV10-3 to TRBJ2-3; 8 nucleotides agree with TRBD2. Germline V gene lookup returns CDR1 ENHRY and CDR2 SYGVKD. Trimming cost V 0 bases and J 1 base; bases outside gene matches: 0. The CDR3 has 15 residues. The CDR3 sequence is CAISESREGTDTQYF. CDR3 nucleotides: TGTGCCATCAGTGAGTCGCGGGAGGGCACAGATACGCAGTATTTT.

This clonotype was counted ten times or more. The rearrangement joins TRBV5-1 to TRBJ2-3, with TRBD1 as a possible D gene (6 bases). CDR3 length equals 14 residues. Looked up from germline, CDR1 is SGHRS and CDR2 is YFSETQ. V dropped 0 bases and J dropped 4 bases, with 9 bases sitting between them. The DNA of the CDR3 is TGCGCCAGCAGCTTGGAGGCAGGGGCAGATACGCAGTATTTT. This sequence encodes CASSLEAGADTQYF.

In this sample, this clonotype turned up many times. This chain uses TRBV19 with TRBJ1-5; D is ambiguous. The CDR3 has 17 residues. Germline assignment: CDR1 LNHDA and CDR2 SQIVND (reference sequence). The V end lost 7 bases, the J end lost 3 bases, and 22 bases lay between the germline ends. As DNA, the CDR3 is TGTGCCAGTAACCAAAATGGGAGAGGGAAGGACAATCAGCCCCAGCATTTT. This translates into CASNQNGRGKDNQPQHF.

The V and J genes are TRBV12-3 or TRBV12-4 and TRBJ1-3; D not certain. This CDR3 is built from 14 residues. Trimming removed 3 bases from V and 4 bases from J, with 10 bases in between. CDR3 residues: CASSFDAFGNTIYF. The CDR3 nucleotides read TGTGCCAGCAGTTTCGACGCATTCGGAAACACCATATATTTT.

This clonotype was seen at least ten times. The chain carries TRBV12-3 or TRBV12-4 and TRBJ1-1, with 11 bases fitting TRBD1. The CDR3 is 19 amino acids. Trimming removed 7 bases from V and 3 bases from J; junction bases left unmatched: 19. The CDR3: CASTLRAGQGVFLDTEAFF. In nucleotides, the CDR3 is TGTGCCAGCACTTTGAGGGCGGGACAGGGGGTTTTTCTGGACACTGAAGCTTTCTTT.

This clonotype has ten or more counts. The V gene is TRBV12-3 or TRBV12-4, the J gene TRBJ1-2; TRBD1 agrees at 7 bases. After removal of 8 bases from V and 7 bases from J, the junction contained 13 bases not matched to a gene. CDR3 length equals 14 residues. CDR3 sequence: CASFRDSQGVGYTF. The CDR3 region has the DNA TGTGCCAGCTTCCGGGACTCCCAGGGGGTTGGCTACACCTTC.

The genes are TRBV11-2 and TRBJ2-1; D not certain. This CDR3 has 13 amino acids. In germline, CDR1 is SGHAT, CDR2 FQNNGV. Deletions cut 7 bases from V and 5 bases from J, with 12 bases between. CDR3: CASNQPSDNEQFF. The DNA for the CDR3 is TGTGCCAGCAACCAACCCTCGGACAATGAGCAGTTCTTC.

This clonotype was picked up many times. The genes are TRBV20-1 and TRBJ1-1; 8 bases map to TRBD1. Per the germline V gene, CDR1 is DFQATT and CDR2 is SNEGSKA (reference sequence). The CDR3 sequence is 13 residues long. CDR3 amino acids: CRGPGGANTEAFF. CDR3 sequence (DNA): TGCAGAGGTCCAGGGGGCGCGAACACTGAAGCTTTCTTT.

V gene TRBV19 combines with J gene TRBJ1-4; D gene uncertain. Germline CDR1 reads LNHDA; CDR2 reads SQIVND (reference sequence). The V end lost 4 bases, the J end lost 1 base, and 13 bases lay between the germline ends. This CDR3 comprises 16 residues. The CDR3 coding sequence is TGTGCCAGTAGTAGCCCCTCAGGAGAAACTAATGAAAAACTGTTTTTT. Its protein is CASSSPSGETNEKLFF. Full variable domain (missing parts from reference TRBV19 and TRBJ1-4): DGGITQSPKYLFRKEGQNVTLSCEQNLNHDAMYWYRQDPGQGLRLIYYSQIVNDFQKGDIAEGYSVSREKKESFPLTVTSAQKNPTAFYLCASSSPSGETNEKLFFGSGTQLSVL.